This T cell receptor beta chain stems from a study of molecular identifiers for immune sequencing clone quantification. This clonotype has only a few counts. What it binds is not known. Findings and limits, study-wide: Clones above 20 RNA copies contained over 99% of effector molecules and under 1% of naive molecules.

V shed 0 bases and J 2 bases; nucleotides not matched to a gene: 8. The CDR3 runs to 17 residues. Germline V gene lookup returns CDR1 SGHVS and CDR2 FNYEAQ. Isolation of naive CD8 T cells was achieved by sorting on a CD8+CD4-CCR7+CD45RA+ phenotype. TCRdb independently ran MiXCR on the PCR reads; one entry per CDR3 protein. The sample yields a few hundred thousand distinct CDR3 sequences, roughly a quarter seen once. This chain connects TRBV7-6 to TRBJ2-3; TRBD2 agrees at 7 bases. The sample comprised naive CD8+ T cells from blood, with Jurkat cell RNA spiked in. Subset in this sample: FACS-sorted CD8+CD4-CCR7+CD45RA+ naive T cells. This receptor was obtained from a human donor in good health. Some libraries in this study had Jurkat cell RNA spiked in. The CDR3 region is CASSLAPLAYYTDTQYF. CDR3 DNA sequence: TGTGCCAGCAGCTTAGCCCCACTAGCGTATTACACAGATACGCAGTATTTT.